Described below is a single T cell receptor beta chain sequence and its context. These data come from a study of cytomegalovirus exposure and HLA in healthy donors. Germline V CDR1 and CDR2: SGHRS, YFSETQ. The CDR3 length is 13 residues. V was cut by 2 bases and J by 3 bases, with 6 bases left in between. The PCR employed 60 Vbeta primers together with 13 Jbeta primers. Sequencing was performed with immunoSEQ multiplex PCR; in TCRdb, only in-frame clones are kept and a portion is missing. The repertoire holds approximately 190,000 clones, with 65% to 85% as singletons. The clonotype was recovered from a man in his forties in good health and CMV-seropositive. Sample: PBMCs. The genes are TRBV5-1 and TRBJ1-3; D is perhaps TRBD1 (5 bases). The CDR3 region is CASSFQGGNTIYF. The CDR3 bases are TGCGCCAGCAGCTTCCAGGGTGGAAACACCATATATTTT.